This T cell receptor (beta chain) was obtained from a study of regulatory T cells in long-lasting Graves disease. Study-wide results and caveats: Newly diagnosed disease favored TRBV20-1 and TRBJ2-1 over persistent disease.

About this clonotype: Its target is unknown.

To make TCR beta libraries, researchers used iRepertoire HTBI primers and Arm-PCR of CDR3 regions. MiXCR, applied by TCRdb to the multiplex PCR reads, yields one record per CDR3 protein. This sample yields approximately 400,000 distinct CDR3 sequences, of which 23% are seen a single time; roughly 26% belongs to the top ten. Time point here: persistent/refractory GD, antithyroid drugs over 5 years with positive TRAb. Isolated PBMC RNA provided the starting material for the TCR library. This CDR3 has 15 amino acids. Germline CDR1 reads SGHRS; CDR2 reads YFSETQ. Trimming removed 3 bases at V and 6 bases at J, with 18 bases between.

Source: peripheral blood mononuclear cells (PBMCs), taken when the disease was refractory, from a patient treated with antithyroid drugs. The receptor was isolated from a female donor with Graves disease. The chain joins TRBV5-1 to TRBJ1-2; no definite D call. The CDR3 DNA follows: TGCGCCAGCAGCTCCCCCCGCGAAGGGATTAATGGCTACACCTTC. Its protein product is CASSSPREGINGYTF.